The clone carrying this T cell receptor (beta chain) was counted between two and nine times. The antigen remains undetermined. This record comes from a study of early T cells in non-severe SARS-CoV-2 infection. Study as a whole: Bulk RNA from unsorted whole blood was sequenced; chains were unpaired.

This CDR3 has 11 residues. CDR1 is DFQATT and CDR2 is SNEGSKA in the germline V gene (reference sequence). Trimming cost V 3 bases and J 5 bases, with 8 bases left between them. Unique molecular identifiers tagged individual cDNA molecules. MiXCR was run by TCRdb on the 5' RACE reads, yielding one entry per CDR3 protein. The sample yields about 27,000 distinct CDR3 sequences, 2.9% seen once. Findings and caveats of the study: Anti-spike CD8 responses were favored in VDJdb matching, and private and CD4 specificities were missed.

The clonotype was recovered from an adult who was a healthcare worker with PCR-confirmed SARS-CoV-2 infection or an uninfected control (not recorded which). J is TRBJ2-7 and V is TRBV20-1, with a tentative D call TRBD1 (5 bases). Sequences were obtained from whole blood. The CDR3 nucleotides are TGCAGTGCTAGGTCAGGGCACGAGCAGTACGTC. Translated: CSARSGHEQYV.